These 7 T cell receptor beta chains came from one sample sequenced in a study of T cell responses to AZD1222 COVID-19 vaccine. Here immunoSEQ multiplex PCR was the method, and the copy in TCRdb shows in-frame clones only, minus some. The sample has around 120,000 clones, over 75% seen once. Material: peripheral blood, obtained on day 0 of AZD1222 vaccination. The receptors were gathered from an adult in good health.

This clone was seen only a few times. The rearrangement uses TRBV11-2 and TRBJ2-2, with 8 bases fitting TRBD1. Germline lookup yields CDR1 SGHAT and CDR2 FQNNGV. This CDR3 region has 15 residues. V lost 4 bases and J lost 3; bases outside the gene matches: 4. CDR3 bases: TGTGCCAGCAGCTCCGGGACAGGATACACCGGGGAGCTGTTTTTT. Protein sequence: CASSSGTGYTGELFF.

V usage is TRBV15 and J usage is TRBJ1-4; no firm D call. CDR1 is LNHNV, CDR2 YYDKDF, per germline (reference sequence). The length of the CDR3 is 15 residues. Trimming removed 5 bases from V and 1 base from J, with 11 bases in between. CDR3 nucleotides: TGTGCCACCAGCCCGTCCCCCCTAACTAATGAAAAACTGTTTTTT. It specifies CATSPSPLTNEKLFF.

The chain has TRBV20-1 and TRBJ1-2; no reliable D call. Germline V CDR1 and CDR2: DFQATT, SNEGSKA (reference sequence). Trimming left V 7 bases short and J 4 bases short, with 10 bases between. The CDR3 loop spans 11 amino acids. CDR3 amino acids: CSDKGSYGYTF. The CDR3 coding sequence is TGCAGTGACAAGGGAAGCTATGGCTACACCTTC.

The DNA for the CDR3 is TGTGCCAGCAGCCCCCGGGGGGACTACAATGAGCAGTTCTTC. Translation: CASSPRGDYNEQFF. The chain recombines TRBV5-8 with TRBJ2-1, with 7 bases aligning to TRBD2. CDR1 and CDR2 from the germline V gene are SGHTS and YDEGEE. The V segment lost 4 bases and the J segment 3 bases; nucleotides outside the gene matches: 4. The CDR3 is made up of 14 amino acids.

This clone was seen just once. This chain connects TRBV10-1 to TRBJ2-7; 10 bases match TRBD1. CDR1 WNHNN and CDR2 SYGVQD come from the germline V gene (reference sequence). With 3 bases clipped from V and 4 bases from J, the junction kept 6 bases outside the gene matches. CDR3 length: 15 amino acids. The CDR3 region is CASSDPGQGPYEQYF. As DNA, the CDR3 is TGCGCCAGCAGTGACCCGGGACAGGGGCCTTACGAGCAGTACTTC.

The chain links TRBV19 to TRBJ1-6, with a tentative D call TRBD1 (6 bases). V was cut by 3 bases and J by 8 bases, with 14 bases left in between. CDR3 length equals 15 residues. Germline V lookup: CDR1 LNHDA, CDR2 SQIVND (reference sequence). CDR3 nucleotides: TGTGCCAGTAGTATTAGGAGACAGGAGTATTCACCCCTCCACTTT. Protein: CASSIRRQEYSPLHF. Supplemented by reference TRBV19 and TRBJ1-6, the full variable domain reads DGGITQSPKYLFRKEGQNVTLSCEQNLNHDAMYWYRQDPGQGLRLIYYSQIVNDFQKGDIAEGYSVSREKKESFPLTVTSAQKNPTAFYLCASSIRRQEYSPLHFGNGTRLTVT.

The chain employs TRBV18 and TRBJ1-2, with TRBD1 matching 7 bases. CDR3 length equals 15 residues. Unmatched junction bases numbered 4, after V lost 0 bases and J lost 3 bases. Germline CDR1 KGHSH, CDR2 LQKENI. The CDR3 DNA reads TGTGCCAGCTCACCACCGGAGGGGGCAGACTATGGCTACACCTTC. The encoded protein is CASSPPEGADYGYTF.